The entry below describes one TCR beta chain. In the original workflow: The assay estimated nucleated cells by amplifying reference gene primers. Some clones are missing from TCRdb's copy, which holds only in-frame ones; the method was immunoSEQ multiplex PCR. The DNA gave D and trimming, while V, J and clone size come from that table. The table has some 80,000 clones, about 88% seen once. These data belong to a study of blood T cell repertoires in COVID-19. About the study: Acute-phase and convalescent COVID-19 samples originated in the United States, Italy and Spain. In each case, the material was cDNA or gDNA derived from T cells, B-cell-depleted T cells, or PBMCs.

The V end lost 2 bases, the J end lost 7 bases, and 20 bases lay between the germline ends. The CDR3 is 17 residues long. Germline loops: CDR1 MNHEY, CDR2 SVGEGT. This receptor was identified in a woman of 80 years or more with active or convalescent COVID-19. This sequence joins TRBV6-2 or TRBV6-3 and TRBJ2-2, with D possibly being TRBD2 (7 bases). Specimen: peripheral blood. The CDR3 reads CASSYEAGGRLGGELFF. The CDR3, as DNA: TGTGCCAGCAGTTACGAGGCCGGGGGGCGCTTAGGCGGGGAGCTGTTTTTT.